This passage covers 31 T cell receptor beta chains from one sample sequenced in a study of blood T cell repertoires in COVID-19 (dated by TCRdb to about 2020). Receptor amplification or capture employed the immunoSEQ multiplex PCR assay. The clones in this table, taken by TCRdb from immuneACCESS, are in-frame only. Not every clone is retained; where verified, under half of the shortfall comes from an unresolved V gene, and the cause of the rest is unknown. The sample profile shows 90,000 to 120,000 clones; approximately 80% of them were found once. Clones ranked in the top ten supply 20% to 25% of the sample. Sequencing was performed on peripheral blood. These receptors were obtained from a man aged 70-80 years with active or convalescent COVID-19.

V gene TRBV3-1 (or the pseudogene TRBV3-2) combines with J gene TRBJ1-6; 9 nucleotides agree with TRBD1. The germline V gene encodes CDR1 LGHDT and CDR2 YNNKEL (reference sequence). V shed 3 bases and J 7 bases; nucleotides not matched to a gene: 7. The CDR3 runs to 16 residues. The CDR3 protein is CASSQGQGVENSPLHF. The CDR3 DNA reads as TGTGCCAGCAGCCAGGGACAGGGCGTCGAAAATTCACCCCTCCACTTT.

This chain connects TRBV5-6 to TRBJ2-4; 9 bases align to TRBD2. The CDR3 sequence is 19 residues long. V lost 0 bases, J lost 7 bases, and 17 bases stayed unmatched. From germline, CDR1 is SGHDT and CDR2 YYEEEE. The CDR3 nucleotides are TGTGCCAGCAGCTTGGCCGGTGCTGCGGGAGGGCTCCATGCGAACATTCAGTACTTC. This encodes CASSLAGAAGGLHANIQYF.

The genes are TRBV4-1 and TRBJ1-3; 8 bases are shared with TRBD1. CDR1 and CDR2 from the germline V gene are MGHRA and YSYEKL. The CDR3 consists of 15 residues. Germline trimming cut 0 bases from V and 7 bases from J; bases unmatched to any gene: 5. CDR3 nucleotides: TGCGCCAGCAGCCAAGATCCCACAGGGGGGAACACCATATATTTT. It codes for CASSQDPTGGNTIYF.

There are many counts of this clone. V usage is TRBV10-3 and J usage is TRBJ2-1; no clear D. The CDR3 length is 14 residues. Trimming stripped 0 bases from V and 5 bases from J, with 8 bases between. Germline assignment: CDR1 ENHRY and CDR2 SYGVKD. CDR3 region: CAISESQQNNEQFF. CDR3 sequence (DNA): TGTGCCATCAGTGAGTCACAACAGAACAATGAGCAGTTCTTC.

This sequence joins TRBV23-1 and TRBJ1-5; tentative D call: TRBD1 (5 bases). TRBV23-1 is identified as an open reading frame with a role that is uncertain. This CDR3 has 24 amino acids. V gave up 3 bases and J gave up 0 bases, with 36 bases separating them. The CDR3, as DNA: TGCGCCAGCAGTCATACTAACGACAGCCCATTCAGATTCCCAGGGCGTTATAGCAATCAGCCCCAGCATTTT. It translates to CASSHTNDSPFRFPGRYSNQPQHF.

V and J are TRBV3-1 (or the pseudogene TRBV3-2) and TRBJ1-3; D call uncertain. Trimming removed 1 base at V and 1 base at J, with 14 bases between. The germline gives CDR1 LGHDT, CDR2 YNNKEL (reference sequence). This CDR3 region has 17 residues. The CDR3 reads CASSQGSVLLSGNTIYF. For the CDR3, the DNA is TGTGCCAGCAGCCAAGGCTCGGTACTCCTTTCTGGAAACACCATATATTTT.

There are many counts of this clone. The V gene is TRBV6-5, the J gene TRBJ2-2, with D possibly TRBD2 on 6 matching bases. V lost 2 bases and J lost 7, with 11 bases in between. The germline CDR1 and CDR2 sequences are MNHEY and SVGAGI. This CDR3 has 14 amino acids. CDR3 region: CASSYSLANGELFF. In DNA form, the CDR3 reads TGTGCCAGCAGTTACAGTCTAGCGAACGGGGAGCTGTTTTTT.

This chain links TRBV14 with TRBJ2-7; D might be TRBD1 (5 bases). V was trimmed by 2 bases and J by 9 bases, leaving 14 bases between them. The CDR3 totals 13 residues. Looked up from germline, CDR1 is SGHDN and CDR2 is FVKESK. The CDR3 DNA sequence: TGTGCCAGCAGCCAATCAGGAGCACAGGCGCAGTACTTC. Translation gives CASSQSGAQAQYF.

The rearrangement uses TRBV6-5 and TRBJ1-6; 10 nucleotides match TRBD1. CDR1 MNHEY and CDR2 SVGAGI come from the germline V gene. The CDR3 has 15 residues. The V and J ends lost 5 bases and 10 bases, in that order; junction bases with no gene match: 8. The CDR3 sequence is CASSRGQGLGSPLHF. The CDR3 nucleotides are TGTGCCAGCAGTCGGGGACAGGGGTTGGGCTCACCCCTCCACTTT.

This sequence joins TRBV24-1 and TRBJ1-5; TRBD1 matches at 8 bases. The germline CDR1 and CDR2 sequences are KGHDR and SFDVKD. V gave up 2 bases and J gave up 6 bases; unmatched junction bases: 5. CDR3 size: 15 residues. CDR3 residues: CATSDSQGAGQPQHF. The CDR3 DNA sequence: TGTGCCACCAGTGATTCTCAGGGGGCCGGTCAGCCCCAGCATTTT.

The CDR3 loop is CASSGGPTGGHGYTF. Written as DNA, the CDR3 is TGTGCCAGCAGTGGGGGGCCGACAGGGGGCCATGGCTACACCTTC. This rearrangement joins TRBV2 to TRBJ1-2; 10 bases line up with TRBD1. This CDR3 comprises 15 residues. The J segment lost 6 bases and the V segment lost 4 bases, leaving 8 bases of the junction unmatched. Germline values: CDR1 SNHLY, CDR2 FYNNEI.

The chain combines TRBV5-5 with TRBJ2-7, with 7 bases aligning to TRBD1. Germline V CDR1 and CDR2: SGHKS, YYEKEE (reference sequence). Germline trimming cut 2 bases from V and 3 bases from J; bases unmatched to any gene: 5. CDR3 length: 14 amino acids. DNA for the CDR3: TGTGCCAGCAGCTTCAGACCAGGGGGCTACGAGCAGTACTTC. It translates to CASSFRPGGYEQYF.

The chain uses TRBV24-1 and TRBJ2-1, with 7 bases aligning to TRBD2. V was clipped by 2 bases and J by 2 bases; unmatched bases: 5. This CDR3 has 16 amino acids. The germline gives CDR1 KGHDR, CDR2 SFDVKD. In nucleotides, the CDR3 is TGTGCCACCAGTGATTCCCTAGCGGAGACCTACAATGAGCAGTTCTTC. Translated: CATSDSLAETYNEQFF.

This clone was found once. The CDR3 DNA follows: TGTGCCAGCAGCCCGGGACAGCTAGTTTCACCCCTCCACTTT. Its protein is CASSPGQLVSPLHF. The chain combines TRBV3-1 (or the pseudogene TRBV3-2) with TRBJ1-6; 7 positions agree with TRBD1. Germline lookup yields CDR1 LGHDT and CDR2 YNNKEL (reference sequence). The CDR3 totals 14 residues. J was trimmed by 9 bases and V by 4 bases; bases with no gene match: 6.

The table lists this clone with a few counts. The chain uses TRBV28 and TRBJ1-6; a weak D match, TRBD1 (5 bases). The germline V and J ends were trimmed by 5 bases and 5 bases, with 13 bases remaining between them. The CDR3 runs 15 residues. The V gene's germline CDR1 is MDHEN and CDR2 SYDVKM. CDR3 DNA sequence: TGTGCCAGCAGTCCCGGGGGACGGAATAATTCACCCCTCCACTTT. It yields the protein CASSPGGRNNSPLHF.

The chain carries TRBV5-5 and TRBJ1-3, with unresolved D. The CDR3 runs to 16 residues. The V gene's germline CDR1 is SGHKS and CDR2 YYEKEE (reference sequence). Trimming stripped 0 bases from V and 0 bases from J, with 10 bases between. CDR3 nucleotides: TGTGCCAGCAGCTTGGCCCCCAGGCCCTCTGGAAACACCATATATTTT. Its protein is CASSLAPRPSGNTIYF.

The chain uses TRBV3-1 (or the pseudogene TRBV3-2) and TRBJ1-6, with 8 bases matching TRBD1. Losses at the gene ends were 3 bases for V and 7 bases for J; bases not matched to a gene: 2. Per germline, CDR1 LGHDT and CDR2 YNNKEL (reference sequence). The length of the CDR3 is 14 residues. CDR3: CASSHRDRNSPLHF. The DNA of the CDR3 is TGTGCCAGCAGCCATCGGGACAGGAATTCACCCCTCCACTTT.

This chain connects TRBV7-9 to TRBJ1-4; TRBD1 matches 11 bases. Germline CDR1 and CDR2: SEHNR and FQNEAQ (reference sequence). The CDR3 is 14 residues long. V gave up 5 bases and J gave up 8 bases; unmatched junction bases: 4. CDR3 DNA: TGTGCCAGCAGCATGGGACAGGGGGGAGAAAAACTGTTTTTT. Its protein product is CASSMGQGGEKLFF.

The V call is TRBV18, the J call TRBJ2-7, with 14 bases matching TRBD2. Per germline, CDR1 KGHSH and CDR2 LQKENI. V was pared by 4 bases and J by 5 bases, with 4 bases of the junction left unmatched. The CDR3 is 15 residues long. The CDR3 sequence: CASSRGLAGDHEQYF. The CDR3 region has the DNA TGTGCCAGCTCACGGGGACTAGCGGGAGACCACGAGCAGTACTTC.

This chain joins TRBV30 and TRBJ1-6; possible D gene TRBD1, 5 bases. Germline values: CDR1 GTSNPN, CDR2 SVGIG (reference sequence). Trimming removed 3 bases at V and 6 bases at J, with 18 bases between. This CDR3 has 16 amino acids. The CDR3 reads CAWSVTKSGSNSPLHF. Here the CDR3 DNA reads TGTGCCTGGAGCGTAACAAAATCAGGGTCTAATTCACCCCTCCACTTT.

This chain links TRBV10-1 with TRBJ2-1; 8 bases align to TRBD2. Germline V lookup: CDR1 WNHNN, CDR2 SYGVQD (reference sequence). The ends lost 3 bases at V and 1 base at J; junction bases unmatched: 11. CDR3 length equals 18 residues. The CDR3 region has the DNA TGCGCCAGCAGTGAAACGGGAGCGGGAGCAAGGTCCTACAATGAGCAGTTCTTC. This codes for CASSETGAGARSYNEQFF.

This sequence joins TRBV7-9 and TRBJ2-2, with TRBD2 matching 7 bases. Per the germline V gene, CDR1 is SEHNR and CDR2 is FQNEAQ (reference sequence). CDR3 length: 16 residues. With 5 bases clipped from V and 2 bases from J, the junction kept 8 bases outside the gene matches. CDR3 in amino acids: CASSLWGGSNTGELFF. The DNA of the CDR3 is TGTGCCAGCAGCCTCTGGGGAGGGTCCAACACCGGGGAGCTGTTTTTT.

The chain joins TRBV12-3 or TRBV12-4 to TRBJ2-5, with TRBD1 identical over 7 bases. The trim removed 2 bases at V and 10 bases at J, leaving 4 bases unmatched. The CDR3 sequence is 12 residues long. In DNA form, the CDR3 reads TGTGCCAGCAGTTTATTCAGGACAGGCCAGTACTTC. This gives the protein CASSLFRTGQYF.

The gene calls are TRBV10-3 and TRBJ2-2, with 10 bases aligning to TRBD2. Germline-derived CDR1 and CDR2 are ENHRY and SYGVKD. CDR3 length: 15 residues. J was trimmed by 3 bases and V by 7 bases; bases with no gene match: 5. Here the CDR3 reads CAIKPSGGDTGELFF. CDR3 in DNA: TGTGCCATCAAGCCTAGCGGGGGAGACACCGGGGAGCTGTTTTTT.

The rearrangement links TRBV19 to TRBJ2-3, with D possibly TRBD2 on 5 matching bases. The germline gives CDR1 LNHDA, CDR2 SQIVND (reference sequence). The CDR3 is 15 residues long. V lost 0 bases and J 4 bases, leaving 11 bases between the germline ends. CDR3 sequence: CASSIDLAGADTQYF. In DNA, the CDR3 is TGTGCCAGTAGTATAGATCTGGCGGGCGCAGATACGCAGTATTTT.

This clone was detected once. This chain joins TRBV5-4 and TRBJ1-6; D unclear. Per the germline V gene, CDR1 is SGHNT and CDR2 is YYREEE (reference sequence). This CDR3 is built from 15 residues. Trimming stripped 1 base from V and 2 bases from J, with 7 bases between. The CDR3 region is CASSLSITYNSPLHF. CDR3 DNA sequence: TGTGCCAGCAGCTTGTCTATAACCTATAATTCACCCCTCCACTTT.

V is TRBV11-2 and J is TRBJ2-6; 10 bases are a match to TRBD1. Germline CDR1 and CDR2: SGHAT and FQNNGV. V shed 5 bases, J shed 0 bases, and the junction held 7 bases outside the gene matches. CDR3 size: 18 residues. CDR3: CASSRTTGGLSGANVLTF. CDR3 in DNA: TGTGCCAGCAGCCGGACGACAGGGGGCCTCTCTGGGGCCAACGTCCTGACTTTC.

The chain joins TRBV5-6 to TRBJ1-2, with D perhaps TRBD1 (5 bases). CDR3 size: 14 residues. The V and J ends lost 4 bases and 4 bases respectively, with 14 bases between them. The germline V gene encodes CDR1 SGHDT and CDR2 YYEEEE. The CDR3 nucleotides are TGTGCCAGCAGCCCGGACATCGCGCGCTATGGCTACACCTTC. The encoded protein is CASSPDIARYGYTF.

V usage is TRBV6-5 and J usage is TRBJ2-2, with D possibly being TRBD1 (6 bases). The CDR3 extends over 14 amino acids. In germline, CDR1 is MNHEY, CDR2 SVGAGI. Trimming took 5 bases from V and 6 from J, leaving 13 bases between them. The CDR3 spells CASSPQGQAGELFF. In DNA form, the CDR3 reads TGTGCCAGCAGTCCCCAGGGACAAGCCGGGGAGCTGTTTTTT.

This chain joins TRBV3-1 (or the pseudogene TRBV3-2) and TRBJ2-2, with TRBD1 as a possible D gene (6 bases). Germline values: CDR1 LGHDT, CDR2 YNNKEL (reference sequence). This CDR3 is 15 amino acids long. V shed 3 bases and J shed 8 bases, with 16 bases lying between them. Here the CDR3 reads CASSHSDYRAGELFF. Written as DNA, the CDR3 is TGTGCCAGCAGCCACAGTGACTACAGGGCTGGGGAGCTGTTTTTT.

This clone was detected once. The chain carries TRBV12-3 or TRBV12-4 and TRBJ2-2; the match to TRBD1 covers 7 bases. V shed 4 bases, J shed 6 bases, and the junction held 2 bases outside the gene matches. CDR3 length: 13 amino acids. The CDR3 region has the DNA TGTGCCAGCAGTTCAACAGGGGCCGGGGAGCTGTTTTTT. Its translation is CASSSTGAGELFF.